The 7 T cell receptor beta chains given below trace back to one sample, sequenced in a study of identical twins. TCRdb recomputed calls from the 5' RACE reads with MiXCR, one row per CDR3 protein. Of approximately 700,000 distinct CDR3 sequences listed, roughly 20% are singletons. This sample also belongs to another study, concerning T cells expressing NK-cell markers.

The sample consisted of PBMCs. All receptors come from a woman aged 18-29 years in good health.

This clonotype showed up many times. The rearrangement links TRBV6-5 to TRBJ1-1, with 8 bases identical to TRBD1. The ends lost 4 bases at V and 3 bases at J; junction bases unmatched: 7. The CDR3 loop spans 15 amino acids. Germline V gene sequence: CDR1 MNHEY, CDR2 SVGAGI. The CDR3, as DNA: TGTGCCAGCAGTTCGCAGGGGGCCTATTACACTGAAGCTTTCTTT. This encodes CASSSQGAYYTEAFF.

The gene calls are TRBV20-1 and TRBJ2-3; D gene uncertain. Germline CDR1 reads DFQATT; CDR2 reads SNEGSKA (reference sequence). The CDR3 loop spans 15 amino acids. The V gene lost 6 bases and the J gene lost 0 bases, with 16 bases spanning the gap. As DNA, the CDR3 is TGCAGTGCCCCGGACCGCACCGCTAGCACAGATACGCAGTATTTT. Translating it yields CSAPDRTASTDTQYF.

In this sample, this clonotype turned up a few times. The chain uses TRBV20-1 and TRBJ2-7, with 10 bases matching TRBD2. Germline V gives CDR1 DFQATT, CDR2 SNEGSKA (reference sequence). Losses at the gene ends were 5 bases for V and 3 bases for J; bases not matched to a gene: 16. This CDR3 is 17 amino acids long. CDR3 amino acids: CSAGPVTQRGGLYEQYF. The CDR3, as DNA: TGCAGTGCTGGCCCAGTTACTCAGCGGGGGGGCCTCTACGAGCAGTACTTC.

The chain links TRBV12-3 or TRBV12-4 to TRBJ2-2, with 11 bases fitting TRBD1. CDR3 length: 15 residues. The junction had 5 bases not matched to a gene; V was cut back by 6 bases and J by 5 bases. The CDR3: CASSPDRGQTGELFF. In DNA, the CDR3 is TGTGCCAGCAGCCCGGACAGGGGGCAAACCGGGGAGCTGTTTTTT.

The rearrangement joins TRBV20-1 to TRBJ2-3; D perhaps matches TRBD2 (6 bases). CDR1 and CDR2 from the germline V gene are DFQATT and SNEGSKA (reference sequence). With 6 bases removed from V and 4 bases from J, the gap between germline ends came to 20 bases. The CDR3 has 15 residues. The CDR3 DNA reads as TGCAGTGCGTTCGGGTTTGGCGGGACCCCAGATACGCAGTATTTT. Residues: CSAFGFGGTPDTQYF.

This clonotype was counted between two and nine times. The chain couples TRBV20-1 to TRBJ2-1; the match to TRBD1 covers 10 bases. From germline, CDR1 is DFQATT and CDR2 SNEGSKA (reference sequence). CDR3 length: 16 amino acids. The ends lost 0 bases at V and 8 bases at J; junction bases unmatched: 10. This CDR3 reads CSARDSGTGATYEQFF. The CDR3 DNA is TGCAGTGCTAGAGACTCCGGGACAGGGGCCACTTATGAGCAGTTCTTC.

The chain combines TRBV4-3 with TRBJ2-2; TRBD2 might be the D (6 bases). V lost 3 bases and J lost 0, with 14 bases in between. Germline V lookup: CDR1 LGHNA, CDR2 YSLEER. This CDR3 spans 17 amino acids. The CDR3 sequence: CASSQDRDWTNTGELFF. The CDR3 DNA sequence: TGCGCCAGCAGCCAGGACCGGGACTGGACGAACACCGGGGAGCTGTTTTTT.